Presented here are 14 T cell receptor beta chains from one specimen sequenced in a study of human T cells and chemical hapten exposure. TCRdb ran MiXCR on the RACE reads and lists one entry per CDR3 protein. The data contain around 330,000 distinct CDR3 sequences, around 5% of them singletons. The time point: pre-sensitization, week 0. Treatment noted: therapeutic diphenylcyclopropenone sensitization with weekly scalp DPC. Specimen: whole blood, collected in connection with sensitization to the hapten diphenylcyclopropenone (DPC). All receptors derive from a woman aged 18-30 years with alopecia areata. Some clones in this sample may be carry-over from other donors' samples.

This clonotype has at least ten counts. The chain uses TRBV12-3 or TRBV12-4 and TRBJ2-7; D is undetermined. The CDR3 is made up of 13 amino acids. V was clipped by 6 bases and J by 4 bases, with 13 bases between them. CDR3 sequence reads: CASSSGAVYEQYF. Here the CDR3 DNA reads TGTGCCAGCAGCTCAGGAGCAGTTTACGAGCAGTACTTC.

The rearrangement links TRBV6-5 to TRBJ2-6; D unresolved. This CDR3 comprises 14 residues. The V end was cut by 8 bases, the J end by 2 bases, with 10 bases between. The germline V gene has CDR1 MNHEY and CDR2 SVGAGI. This CDR3 reads CASSSATGANVLTF. The CDR3 region has the DNA TGTGCCAGCTCCTCCGCAACTGGGGCCAACGTCCTGACTTTC.

The V gene is TRBV18, the J gene TRBJ2-7, with D possibly TRBD2 on 5 matching bases. Germline V gene sequence: CDR1 KGHSH, CDR2 LQKENI. This CDR3 is built from 16 residues. The V end lost 3 bases, the J end lost 0 bases, and 15 bases lay between the germline ends. The CDR3 bases are TGTGCCAGCTCACCCCCCGGAGGAGCGAGCTCCTACGAGCAGTACTTC. Protein: CASSPPGGASSYEQYF.

This clonotype was observed many times. J is TRBJ1-2 and V is TRBV7-2; D not resolved. This CDR3 has 14 residues. Germline values: CDR1 SGHTA, CDR2 FQGNSA. Trimming shortened V by 5 bases and J by 4 bases, and 14 bases separated the two germline ends. The CDR3 region has the DNA TGTGCCAGCAGCCCAGCCAACAGCGCCTATGGCTACACCTTC. Residues: CASSPANSAYGYTF.

V gene TRBV20-1 combines with J gene TRBJ2-3; D gene ambiguous. Germline-derived CDR1 and CDR2 are DFQATT and SNEGSKA (reference sequence). The CDR3 runs 15 residues. V dropped 5 bases and J dropped 4 bases, with 19 bases sitting between them. DNA of the CDR3: TGCAGTGCTCCTCGACCCTTAGATGGTCCAGATACGCAGTATTTT. Protein sequence: CSAPRPLDGPDTQYF.

This clonotype was picked up many times. The rearrangement joins TRBV6-2 or TRBV6-3 to TRBJ2-2; TRBD2 agrees at 7 bases. Germline V gene sequence: CDR1 MNHEY, CDR2 SVGEGT. This CDR3 spans 13 amino acids. J gave up 6 bases and V 7 bases, and 5 bases lay outside the gene matches. CDR3 in amino acids: CASNKAGPGELFF. The CDR3 coding sequence is TGTGCCAGCAATAAAGCGGGGCCCGGGGAGCTGTTTTTT.

The sample holds many counts of this clonotype. The chain joins TRBV5-4 to TRBJ2-7, with 11 positions matching TRBD1. The CDR3 sequence is 15 residues long. V was clipped by 3 bases and J by 1 base; unmatched bases: 3. The germline V gene has CDR1 SGHNT and CDR2 YYREEE (reference sequence). CDR3 loop: CASSSGQGESYEQYF. In DNA form, the CDR3 reads TGTGCCAGCAGCTCGGGACAGGGGGAATCCTACGAGCAGTACTTC.

The gene calls are TRBV9 and TRBJ2-2; 10 bases align to TRBD2. The CDR3 length is 16 residues. The germline V gene has CDR1 SGDLS and CDR2 YYNGEE. The V gene end was trimmed by 3 bases and the J gene end by 3 bases; junction bases not matched to a gene: 5. CDR3 sequence (DNA): TGTGCCAGCAGCGGTAGCGGGGGGCGAGACACCGGGGAGCTGTTTTTT. Translated: CASSGSGGRDTGELFF.

This clonotype has ten or more counts. In DNA form, the CDR3 reads TGTGCCAGCAGTTCAGACAGGGAGCAGTACTTC. Translating it yields CASSSDREQYF. The rearrangement uses TRBV13 and TRBJ2-7; D may be TRBD1 (6 bases). Trimming took off 6 bases at V and 7 bases at J, with 10 bases between the two ends. Germline CDR1 is PRHDT and CDR2 is FYEKMQ (reference sequence). This CDR3 comprises 11 residues.

This clonotype has ten or more counts. The chain couples TRBV12-3 or TRBV12-4 to TRBJ2-7; 9 bases are shared with TRBD1. This CDR3 region has 13 residues. The ends lost 7 bases at V and 4 bases at J; junction bases unmatched: 5. The CDR3 bases are TGTGCCAGCACCGAGGGGACAGGGTACGAGCAGTACTTC. Protein sequence: CASTEGTGYEQYF.

This clonotype was counted ten times or more. The V and J genes are TRBV2 and TRBJ1-1; perhaps TRBD1 as D (5 bases). Trimming took 6 bases from V and 1 from J, leaving 9 bases between them. The CDR3 is made up of 13 amino acids. Germline V lookup: CDR1 SNHLY, CDR2 FYNNEI. CDR3 DNA: TGTGCCAGCAGGACAGCCCCGAACACTGAAGCTTTCTTT. The encoded protein is CASRTAPNTEAFF. Full variable domain (rest looked up from reference TRBV2 and TRBJ1-1): EPEVTQTPSHQVTQMGQEVILRCVPISNHLYFYWYRQILGQKVEFLVSFYNNEISEKSEIFDDQFSVERPDGSNFTLKIRSTKLEDSAMYFCASRTAPNTEAFFGQGTRLTVV.

This clonotype has just a few counts. The rearrangement links TRBV9 to TRBJ1-6, with 7 bases lining up with TRBD1. V was clipped by 2 bases and J by 9 bases; unmatched bases: 2. The CDR3 sequence is 13 residues long. Germline loops: CDR1 SGDLS, CDR2 YYNGEE. The CDR3 sequence is CASSVYRGSPLHF. The DNA of the CDR3 is TGTGCCAGCAGCGTCTACAGGGGTTCACCCCTCCACTTT.

The sample holds a few counts of this clonotype. The J gene is TRBJ1-6, the V gene TRBV5-1; D is uncertain. This CDR3 comprises 16 residues. Germline V gene sequence: CDR1 SGHRS, CDR2 YFSETQ. V lost 0 bases and J 11 bases, leaving 18 bases between the germline ends. The chain's CDR3 is CASSLDWTLGSTPLHF. CDR3 bases: TGCGCCAGCAGCTTGGATTGGACCCTGGGATCAACACCCCTCCACTTT.

This clonotype was observed many times. This rearrangement joins TRBV5-1 to TRBJ1-1; 8 bases match TRBD1. CDR3 length equals 15 residues. CDR1 is SGHRS and CDR2 is YFSETQ in the germline V gene. The V gene end was trimmed by 4 bases and the J gene end by 5 bases; junction bases not matched to a gene: 10. The CDR3 DNA sequence: TGCGCCAGCAGCCCAGACAGGGGAACTTGGACTGAAGCTTTCTTT. Residues: CASSPDRGTWTEAFF.